The 9 T cell receptor beta chains below come from one sample, sequenced in a study of PD-1 blockade in classical Hodgkin lymphoma. Time point reported: newly diagnosed, previously untreated cHL patient sample. Negative magnetic selection isolated CD4+ T cells from thawed PBMCs. Generated by immunoSEQ multiplex PCR, the TCRdb table keeps only in-frame clones and is missing some. The table shows nearly 25,000 clones, with 75% to 95% occurring only once. The sample taken for sequencing was CD4+ T cells from blood. These receptors were taken from a human donor with classical Hodgkin lymphoma.

Worth noting for this clone: The same CDR3 also results from other DNA sequences found in this sample. The chain uses TRBV5-1 and TRBJ1-4; unclear D gene. The CDR3 is 15 amino acids. V was pared by 4 bases and J by 2 bases, with 12 bases between. Per the germline V gene, CDR1 is SGHRS and CDR2 is YFSETQ. Written as DNA, the CDR3 is TGCGCCAGCAGCCCCGACCCAGCCACTAATGAAAAACTGTTTTTT. This gives the protein CASSPDPATNEKLFF.

The genes are TRBV10-3 and TRBJ1-2; D call uncertain. In germline, CDR1 is ENHRY, CDR2 SYGVKD. The CDR3 runs to 11 residues. Trimming stripped 8 bases from V and 2 bases from J, with 6 bases between. Here the CDR3 reads CAISSNYGYTF. CDR3 coding DNA: TGTGCCATCTCGTCAAACTATGGCTACACCTTC.

This clone was detected only once. The genes are TRBV11-2 and TRBJ2-1, with D possibly matching TRBD1 (6 bases). Germline-derived CDR1 and CDR2 are SGHAT and FQNNGV. This CDR3 is built from 15 residues. Trimming pared 5 bases from V and 4 bases from J, leaving 15 bases between. The chain's CDR3 is CASSVMGATYNEQFF. CDR3 DNA: TGTGCCAGCAGCGTTATGGGGGCCACTTACAATGAGCAGTTCTTC.

This chain uses TRBV30 with TRBJ2-6; unclear D gene. Trimming left V 2 bases short and J 0 bases short, with 20 bases between. The length of the CDR3 is 19 residues. Germline lookup yields CDR1 GTSNPN and CDR2 SVGIG (reference sequence). The CDR3 nucleotides are TGTGCCTGGAGTCCCGGGTTTCAGTATCTATACTCTGGGGCCAACGTCCTGACTTTC. Protein sequence: CAWSPGFQYLYSGANVLTF.

The chain has TRBV2 and TRBJ2-1; 8 bases line up with TRBD2. Losses at the gene ends were 6 bases for V and 10 bases for J; bases not matched to a gene: 8. Germline CDR1 is SNHLY and CDR2 is FYNNEI. The CDR3 length is 13 residues. The CDR3 protein is CASSPPPGGEQFF. Here the CDR3 DNA reads TGTGCCAGCAGCCCCCCGCCGGGAGGGGAGCAGTTCTTC.

This sequence joins TRBV30 and TRBJ1-1; D gene unclear. CDR1 GTSNPN and CDR2 SVGIG come from the germline V gene (reference sequence). The CDR3 covers 14 residues. V dropped 0 bases and J dropped 3 bases, with 11 bases sitting between them. In DNA, the CDR3 is TGTGCCTGGAGTGTATTTAGGGAGGACACTGAAGCTTTCTTT. Translating it yields CAWSVFREDTEAFF. Looking up the rest from reference TRBV30 and TRBJ1-1 gives the full variable domain: SQTIHQWPATLVQPVGSPLSLECTVEGTSNPNLYWYRQAAGRGLQLLFYSVGIGQISSEVPQNLSASRPQDRQFILSSKKLLLSDSGFYLCAWSVFREDTEAFFGQGTRLTVV.

This sequence joins TRBV5-1 and TRBJ2-3; 7 nucleotides align to TRBD1. With 0 bases clipped from V and 4 bases from J, the junction kept 2 bases outside the gene matches. Germline CDR1 SGHRS, CDR2 YFSETQ. The CDR3 is made up of 14 amino acids. CDR3 DNA: TGCGCCAGCAGCTTGGCGACAGGGCCAGATACGCAGTATTTT. Residues: CASSLATGPDTQYF.

The J gene is TRBJ2-5, the V gene TRBV7-2; 8 positions agree with TRBD1. The CDR3 is 14 residues long. V was clipped by 4 bases and J by 4 bases; unmatched bases: 5. Germline lookup yields CDR1 SGHTA and CDR2 FQGNSA. CDR3 in amino acids: CASSSQGAGETQYF. CDR3 nucleotide sequence: TGTGCCAGCAGCTCCCAGGGGGCGGGAGAGACCCAGTACTTC. The full variable domain, in which reference TRBV7-2 and TRBJ2-5 provide the parts outside the CDR3, is GAGVSQSPSNKVTEKGKDVELRCDPISGHTALYWYRQSLGQGLEFLIYFQGNSAPDKSGLPSDRFSAERTGGSVSTLTIQRTQQEDSAVYLCASSSQGAGETQYFGPGTRLLVL.

This rearrangement joins TRBV28 to TRBJ2-7; perhaps TRBD1 as D (6 bases). From germline, CDR1 is MDHEN and CDR2 SYDVKM. Between the trimmed V and J ends, which lost 2 bases and 4 bases, there was a span of 15 bases. This CDR3 is built from 15 residues. The CDR3: CASSLQGPGVYEQYF. The DNA for the CDR3 is TGTGCCAGCAGTTTACAGGGCCCAGGGGTTTACGAGCAGTACTTC.